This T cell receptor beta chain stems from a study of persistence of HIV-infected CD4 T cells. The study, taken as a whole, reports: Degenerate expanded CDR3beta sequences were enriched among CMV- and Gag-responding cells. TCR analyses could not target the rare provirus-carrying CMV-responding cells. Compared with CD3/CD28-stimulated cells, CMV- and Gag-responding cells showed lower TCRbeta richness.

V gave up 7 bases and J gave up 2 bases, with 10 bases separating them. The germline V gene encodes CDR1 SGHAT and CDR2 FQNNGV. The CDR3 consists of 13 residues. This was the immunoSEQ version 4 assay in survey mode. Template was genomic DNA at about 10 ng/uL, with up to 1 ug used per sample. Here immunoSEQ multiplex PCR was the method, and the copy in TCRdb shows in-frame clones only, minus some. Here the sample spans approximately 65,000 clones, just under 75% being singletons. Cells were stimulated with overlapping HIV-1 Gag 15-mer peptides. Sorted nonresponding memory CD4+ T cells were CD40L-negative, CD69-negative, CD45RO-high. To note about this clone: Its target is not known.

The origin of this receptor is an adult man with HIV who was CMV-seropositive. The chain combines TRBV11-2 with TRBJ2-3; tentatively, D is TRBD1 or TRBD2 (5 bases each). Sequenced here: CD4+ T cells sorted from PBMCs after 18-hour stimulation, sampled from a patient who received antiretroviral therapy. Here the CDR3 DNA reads TGTGCCAGCACCAGGGACGTCACAGATACGCAGTATTTT. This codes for CASTRDVTDTQYF.